This TCR beta chain was identified during a study of OX40 agonist ivuxolimab in advanced cancers. Study-wide background: Patients in the trial were receiving intravenous ivuxolimab every 2 weeks, at doses of 0.01 to 10 mg/kg. Of the patients, three showed partial responses, one with hepatocellular carcinoma and two with cutaneous melanoma.

Points on this clone: Its antigen remains unidentified.

Measured with immunoSEQ multiplex PCR; TCRdb has only the in-frame clones, and not every one. The sample yields some 70,000 clones, 75% to 90% seen once. Germline V gives CDR1 MNHEY, CDR2 SMNVEV (reference sequence). V was cut by 5 bases and J by 5 bases, with 15 bases left in between. This CDR3 contains 14 residues. Study results and limitations: Partly responding patients at 0.1-3.0 mg/kg showed some of the smallest clonal expansion.

V is TRBV27 and J is TRBJ1-1; TRBD1 might be the D (5 bases). The sequencing used CD4+ or CD8+ T cells sorted from blood, collected in a trial of the OX40 agonist ivuxolimab. The origin of this receptor is an adult with an advanced solid tumor such as melanoma, head and neck, liver or kidney cancer. The DNA for the CDR3 is TGTGCCAGCAGTCTGGCAGGGTGGGGGACTGAAGCTTTCTTT. Its translation is CASSLAGWGTEAFF.